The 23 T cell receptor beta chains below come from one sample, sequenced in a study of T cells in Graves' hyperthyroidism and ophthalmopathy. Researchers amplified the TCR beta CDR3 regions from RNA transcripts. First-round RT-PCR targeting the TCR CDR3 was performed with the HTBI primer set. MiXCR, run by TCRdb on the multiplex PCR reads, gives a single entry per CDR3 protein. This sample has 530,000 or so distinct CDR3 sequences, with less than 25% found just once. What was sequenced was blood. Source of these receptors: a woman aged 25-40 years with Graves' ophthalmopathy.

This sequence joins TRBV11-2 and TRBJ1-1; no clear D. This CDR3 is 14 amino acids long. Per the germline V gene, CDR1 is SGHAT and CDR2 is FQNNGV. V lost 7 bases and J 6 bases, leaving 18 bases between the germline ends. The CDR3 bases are TGTGCCAGCACCCCCCTGCGGGGTTCCGCTGAAGCTTTCTTT. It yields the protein CASTPLRGSAEAFF.

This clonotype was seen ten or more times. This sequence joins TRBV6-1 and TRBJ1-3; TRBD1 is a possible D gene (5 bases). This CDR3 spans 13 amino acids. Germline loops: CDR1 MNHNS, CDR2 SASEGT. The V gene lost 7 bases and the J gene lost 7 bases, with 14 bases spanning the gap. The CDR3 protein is CASTQGEINTIYF. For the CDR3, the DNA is TGTGCCAGCACGCAGGGTGAAATCAACACCATATATTTT.

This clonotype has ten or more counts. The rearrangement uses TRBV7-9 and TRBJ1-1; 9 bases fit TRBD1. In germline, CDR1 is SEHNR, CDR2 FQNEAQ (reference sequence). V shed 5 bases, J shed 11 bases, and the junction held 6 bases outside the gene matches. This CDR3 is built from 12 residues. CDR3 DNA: TGTGCCAGCAGCCTGACAGGGGGGGAGGCTTTCTTT. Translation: CASSLTGGEAFF.

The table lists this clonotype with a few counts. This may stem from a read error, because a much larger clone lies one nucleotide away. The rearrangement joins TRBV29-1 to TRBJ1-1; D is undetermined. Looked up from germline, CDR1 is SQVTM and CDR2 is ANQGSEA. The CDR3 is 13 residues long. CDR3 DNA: TGCAGCGTTGGAACGGGATATCACACTGAAGCTTGCTTT. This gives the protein CSVGTGYHTEACF.

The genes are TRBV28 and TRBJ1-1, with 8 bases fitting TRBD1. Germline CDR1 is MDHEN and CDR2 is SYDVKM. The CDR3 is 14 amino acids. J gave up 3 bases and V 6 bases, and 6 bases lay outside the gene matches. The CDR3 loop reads CASSPSDRDTEAFF. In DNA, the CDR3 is TGTGCCAGCAGCCCCTCGGACAGGGACACTGAAGCTTTCTTT.

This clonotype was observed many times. Here the CDR3 DNA reads TGCGCCAGCAGCCCGGGACACCTCGTCTATGGCTACACCTTC. The encoded protein is CASSPGHLVYGYTF. The chain links TRBV4-3 to TRBJ1-2; weak D call: TRBD1 (6 bases). CDR3 length: 14 residues. Germline V gene lookup returns CDR1 LGHNA and CDR2 YSLEER. Trimming took off 4 bases at V and 4 bases at J, with 13 bases between the two ends.

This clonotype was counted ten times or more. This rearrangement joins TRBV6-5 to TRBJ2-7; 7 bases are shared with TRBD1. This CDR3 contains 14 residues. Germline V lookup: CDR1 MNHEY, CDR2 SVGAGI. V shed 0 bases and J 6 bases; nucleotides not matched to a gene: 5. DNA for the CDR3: TGTGCCAGCAGTTACTCTCGGACAGGCCCCGAGCAGTACTTC. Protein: CASSYSRTGPEQYF.

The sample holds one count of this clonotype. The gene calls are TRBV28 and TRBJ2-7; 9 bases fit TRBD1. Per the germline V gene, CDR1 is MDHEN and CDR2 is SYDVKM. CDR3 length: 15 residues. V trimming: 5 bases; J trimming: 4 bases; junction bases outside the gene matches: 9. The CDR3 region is CASSRPTGGKYEQYF. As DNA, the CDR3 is TGTGCCAGCAGTCGCCCGACAGGGGGGAAATACGAGCAGTACTTC.

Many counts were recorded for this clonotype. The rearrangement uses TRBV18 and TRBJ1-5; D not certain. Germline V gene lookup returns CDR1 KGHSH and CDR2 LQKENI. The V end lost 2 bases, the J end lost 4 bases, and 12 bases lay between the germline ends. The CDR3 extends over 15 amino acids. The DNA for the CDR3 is TGTGCCAGCTCACCATCACACAGCCCGAATCAGCCCCAGCATTTT. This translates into CASSPSHSPNQPQHF.

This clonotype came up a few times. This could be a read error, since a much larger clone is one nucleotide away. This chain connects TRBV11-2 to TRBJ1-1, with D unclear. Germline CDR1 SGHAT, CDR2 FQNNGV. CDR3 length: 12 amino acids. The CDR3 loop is CASSPLGTEACF. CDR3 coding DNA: TGTGCCAGCAGCCCCTTGGGTACTGAAGCTTGCTTT.

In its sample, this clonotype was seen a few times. The CDR3 loop is CASSSRTGRDTEAFF. The DNA for the CDR3 is TGTGCCAGCAGTTCAAGGACAGGGCGCGACACTGAAGCTTTCTTT. The chain is built from TRBV7-8 and TRBJ1-1; TRBD1 matches at 8 bases. From germline, CDR1 is SGHVS and CDR2 FQNEAQ. This CDR3 is built from 15 residues. The V gene end was trimmed by 6 bases and the J gene end by 3 bases; junction bases not matched to a gene: 9.

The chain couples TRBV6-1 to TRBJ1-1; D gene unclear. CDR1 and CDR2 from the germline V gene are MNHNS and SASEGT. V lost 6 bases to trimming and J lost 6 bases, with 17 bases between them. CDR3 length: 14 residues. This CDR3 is CASSQSGGVAEAFF. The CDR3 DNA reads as TGTGCCAGCAGCCAATCGGGCGGGGTGGCTGAAGCTTTCTTT.

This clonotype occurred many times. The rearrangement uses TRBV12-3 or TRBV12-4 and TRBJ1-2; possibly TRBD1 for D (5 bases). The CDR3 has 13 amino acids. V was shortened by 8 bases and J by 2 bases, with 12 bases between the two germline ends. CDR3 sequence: CASGSTGNYGYTF. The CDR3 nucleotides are TGTGCCAGCGGTAGTACAGGAAACTATGGCTACACCTTC.

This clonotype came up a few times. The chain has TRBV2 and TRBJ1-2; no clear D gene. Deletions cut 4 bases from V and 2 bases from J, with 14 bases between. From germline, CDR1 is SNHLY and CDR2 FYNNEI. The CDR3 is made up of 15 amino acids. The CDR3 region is CASSVFRGHNYGYTF. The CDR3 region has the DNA TGTGCCAGCAGTGTGTTTCGGGGTCACAACTATGGCTACACCTTC.

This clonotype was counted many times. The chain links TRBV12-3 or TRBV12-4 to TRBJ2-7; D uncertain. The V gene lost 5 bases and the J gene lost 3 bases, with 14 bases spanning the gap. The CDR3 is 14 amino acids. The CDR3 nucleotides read TGTGCCAGCAGTCCAGACGGAGTAGGCTACGAGCAGTACTTC. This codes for CASSPDGVGYEQYF.

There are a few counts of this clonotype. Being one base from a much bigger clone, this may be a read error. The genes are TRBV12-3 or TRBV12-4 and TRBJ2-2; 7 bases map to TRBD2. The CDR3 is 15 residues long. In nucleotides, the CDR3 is TGTGCCAACAGTTTTTTTCAGGGAGGGACCGGGGAGCTGTTTTTT. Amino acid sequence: CANSFFQGGTGELFF.

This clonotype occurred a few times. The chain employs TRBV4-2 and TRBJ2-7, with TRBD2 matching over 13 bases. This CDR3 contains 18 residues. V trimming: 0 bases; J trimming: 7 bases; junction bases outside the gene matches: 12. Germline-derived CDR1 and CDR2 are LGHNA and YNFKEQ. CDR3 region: CASSQEGVNRLAGGEQYF. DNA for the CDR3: TGTGCCAGCAGCCAAGAGGGCGTTAACCGACTAGCGGGGGGAGAGCAGTACTTC.

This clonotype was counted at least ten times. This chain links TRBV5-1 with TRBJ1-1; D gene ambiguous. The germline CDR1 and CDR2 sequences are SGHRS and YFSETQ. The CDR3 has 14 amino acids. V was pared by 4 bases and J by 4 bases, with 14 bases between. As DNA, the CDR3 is TGCGCCAGCAGCGTAAATACAGAGAGCACTGAAGCTTTCTTT. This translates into CASSVNTESTEAFF.

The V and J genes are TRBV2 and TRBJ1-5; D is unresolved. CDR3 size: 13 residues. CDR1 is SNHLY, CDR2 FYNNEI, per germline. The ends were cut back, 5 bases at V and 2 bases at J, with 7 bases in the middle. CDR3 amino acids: CASSRHGNQPQHF. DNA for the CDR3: TGTGCCAGCAGTAGACACGGCAATCAGCCCCAGCATTTT. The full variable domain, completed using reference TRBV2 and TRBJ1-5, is EPEVTQTPSHQVTQMGQEVILRCVPISNHLYFYWYRQILGQKVEFLVSFYNNEISEKSEIFDDQFSVERPDGSNFTLKIRSTKLEDSAMYFCASSRHGNQPQHFGDGTRLSIL.

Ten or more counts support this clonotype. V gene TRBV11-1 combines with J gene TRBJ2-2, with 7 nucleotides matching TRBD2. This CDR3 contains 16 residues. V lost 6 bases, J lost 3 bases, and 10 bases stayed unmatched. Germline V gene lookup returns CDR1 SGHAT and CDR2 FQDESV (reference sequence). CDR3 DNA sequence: TGTGCCAGCAGTCCCCGAGTGGGAGGGTACACCGGGGAGCTGTTTTTT. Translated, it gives CASSPRVGGYTGELFF.

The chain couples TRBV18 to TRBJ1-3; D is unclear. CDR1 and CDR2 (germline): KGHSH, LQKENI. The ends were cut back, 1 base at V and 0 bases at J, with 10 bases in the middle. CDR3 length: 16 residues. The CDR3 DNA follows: TGTGCCAGCTCACCACAGGAGGGCCACTCTGGAAACACCATATATTTT. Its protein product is CASSPQEGHSGNTIYF.

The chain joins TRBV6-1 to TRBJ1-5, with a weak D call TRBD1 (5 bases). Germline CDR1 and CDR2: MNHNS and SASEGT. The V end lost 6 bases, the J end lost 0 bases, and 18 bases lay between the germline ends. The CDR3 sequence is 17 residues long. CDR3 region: CASRPDRNPYSNQPQHF. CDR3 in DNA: TGTGCCAGCAGACCTGACAGAAACCCCTATAGCAATCAGCCCCAGCATTTT.

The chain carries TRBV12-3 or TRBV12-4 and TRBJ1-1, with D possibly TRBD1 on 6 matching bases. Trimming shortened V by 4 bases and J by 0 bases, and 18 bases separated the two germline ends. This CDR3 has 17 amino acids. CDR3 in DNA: TGTGCCAGCAGTTCGAGGAGGACAGCGACCATGAACACTGAAGCTTTCTTT. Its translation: CASSSRRTATMNTEAFF.